A single sample is the source of the 18 T cell receptor beta chains below, sequenced in a study of T-cell memory formation after mild COVID-19. TCRdb called the 5' RACE reads again in MiXCR, with one record for every CDR3 protein. The sample has some 210,000 distinct CDR3 sequences; about 27% are singletons. Sequenced: PBMCs or a T cell subset sorted from them (not recorded which). The origin of the receptors is an adult woman who had mild COVID-19 (a few samples of this study predate the infection). Cell type and time point are not known.

This clonotype was seen only a few times. The chain couples TRBV27 to TRBJ1-1; D is unclear. Germline values: CDR1 MNHEY, CDR2 SMNVEV (reference sequence). This CDR3 spans 16 amino acids. The V end lost 2 bases, the J end lost 5 bases, and 18 bases lay between the germline ends. Here the CDR3 DNA reads TGTGCCAGCAGTTTAAAGGAGGGAAGTTGGAGAACTGAAGCTTTCTTT. Amino acid sequence: CASSLKEGSWRTEAFF.

The genes are TRBV12-3 or TRBV12-4 and TRBJ1-6; the D gene is possibly TRBD1 (5 bases). V was trimmed by 7 bases and J by 10 bases, leaving 20 bases between them. CDR3 length equals 15 residues. CDR3 DNA sequence: TGTGCCAGCACCCAGACGGGGCAGTGGGGATCACCCCTCCACTTT. Its protein product is CASTQTGQWGSPLHF.

This clonotype was recorded at least ten times. The chain joins TRBV7-3 to TRBJ2-1, with no clear D. CDR1 and CDR2 from the germline V gene are SGHTA and FQGTGA. The V and J ends lost 5 bases and 5 bases respectively, with 13 bases between them. The CDR3 loop spans 14 amino acids. CDR3 region: CASSIHWADNEQFF. The CDR3, as DNA: TGTGCCAGCAGCATACATTGGGCAGACAATGAGCAGTTCTTC. Looking up the rest from reference TRBV7-3 and TRBJ2-1 gives the full variable domain: GAGVSQTPSNKVTEKGKYVELRCDPISGHTALYWYRQSLGQGPEFLIYFQGTGAADDSGLPNDRFFAVRPEGSVSTLKIQRTERGDSAVYLCASSIHWADNEQFFGPGTRLTVL.

This chain links TRBV18 with TRBJ2-3; D is unclear. Trimming pared 0 bases from V and 3 bases from J, leaving 4 bases between. Germline CDR1 and CDR2: KGHSH and LQKENI. The CDR3 length is 13 residues. CDR3 DNA: TGTGCCAGCTCACCACCGATGACAGATACGCAGTATTTT. Its protein is CASSPPMTDTQYF.

This clonotype was found a few times. This rearrangement joins TRBV5-1 to TRBJ2-5; 8 bases map to TRBD1. V was clipped by 0 bases and J by 5 bases; unmatched bases: 9. The germline V gene has CDR1 SGHRS and CDR2 YFSETQ. CDR3 size: 16 residues. CDR3 DNA sequence: TGCGCCAGCAGCTTGGCCACTACGACAGGGGTTGAGACCCAGTACTTC. It specifies CASSLATTTGVETQYF.

This clonotype was found a few times. J is TRBJ2-6 and V is TRBV5-1; no reliable D call. The germline V gene has CDR1 SGHRS and CDR2 YFSETQ. This CDR3 spans 15 amino acids. V lost 4 bases, J lost 4 bases, and 12 bases lay in between. Written as DNA, the CDR3 is TGCGCCAGCAGCCTCCTAATATCGGGGGCCAACGTCCTGACTTTC. Its protein is CASSLLISGANVLTF.

The V call is TRBV5-1, the J call TRBJ2-2; D uncertain. The length of the CDR3 is 16 residues. CDR1 is SGHRS and CDR2 is YFSETQ in the germline V gene. V was shortened by 0 bases and J by 4 bases, with 13 bases between the two germline ends. The CDR3 nucleotides are TGCGCCAGCAGCTTGGTTTTCAGCCGAGGCACCGGGGAGCTGTTTTTT. Its protein product is CASSLVFSRGTGELFF.

This clonotype was seen a few times. The chain carries TRBV27 and TRBJ2-7; D not certain. Germline V CDR1 and CDR2: MNHEY, SMNVEV (reference sequence). The CDR3 has 15 residues. The germline V and J ends were trimmed by 4 bases and 0 bases, with 13 bases remaining between them. The CDR3 protein is CASSYGLGSSYEQYF. The DNA of the CDR3 is TGTGCCAGCAGTTATGGCCTCGGTAGCTCCTACGAGCAGTACTTC.

V and J are TRBV4-2 and TRBJ2-1; 8 bases line up with TRBD2. CDR3 length equals 16 residues. V dropped 4 bases and J dropped 6; count of bases not matched to a gene: 11. CDR1 and CDR2 from the germline V gene are LGHNA and YNFKEQ. Here the CDR3 reads CASSPATGGRINEQFF. DNA for the CDR3: TGTGCCAGCAGCCCCGCCACGGGAGGGCGCATCAATGAGCAGTTCTTC.

J is TRBJ1-5 and V is TRBV29-1, with D uncertain. The CDR3 contains 12 residues. Trimming removed 3 bases from V and 5 bases from J, with 8 bases in between. Germline V lookup: CDR1 SQVTM, CDR2 ANQGSEA. The CDR3 sequence is CSVEALHQPQHF. DNA of the CDR3: TGCAGCGTTGAGGCATTGCATCAGCCCCAGCATTTT.

The chain carries TRBV20-1 and TRBJ1-3; 8 positions match TRBD1. Germline trimming cut 0 bases from V and 4 bases from J; bases unmatched to any gene: 5. Per the germline V gene, CDR1 is DFQATT and CDR2 is SNEGSKA (reference sequence). The CDR3 has 15 amino acids. The CDR3, as DNA: TGCAGTGCTAGAGATCAGGGGGCTAGGGGAAACACCATATATTTT. Translation gives CSARDQGARGNTIYF.

The chain couples TRBV4-1 to TRBJ2-3; 13 bases agree with TRBD2. The V and J ends lost 4 bases and 2 bases, in that order; junction bases with no gene match: 6. CDR3 length equals 17 residues. Germline CDR1 MGHRA, CDR2 YSYEKL. The CDR3 reads CASSPGLAGVLTDTQYF. The CDR3 DNA follows: TGCGCCAGCAGCCCTGGACTAGCGGGGGTCCTCACAGATACGCAGTATTTT.

The rearrangement uses TRBV4-1 and TRBJ2-7, with TRBD1 identical over 8 bases. CDR3 length: 15 amino acids. Germline CDR1 is MGHRA and CDR2 is YSYEKL. V shed 4 bases, J shed 3 bases, and the junction held 8 bases outside the gene matches. The CDR3 DNA reads TGCGCCAGCAGCCTCTACAGGGGGAACTTCTACGAGCAGTACTTC. This encodes CASSLYRGNFYEQYF.

The chain has TRBV3-1 and TRBJ1-5; D uncertain. Germline V gives CDR1 LGHDT, CDR2 YNNKEL (reference sequence). The CDR3 contains 13 residues. The V end lost 4 bases, the J end lost 5 bases, and 9 bases lay between the germline ends. The CDR3 region is CASSPSRDQPQHF. The CDR3 DNA reads as TGTGCCAGCAGCCCTTCCCGGGATCAGCCCCAGCATTTT.

This clonotype was seen only a few times. This chain uses TRBV3-1 with TRBJ2-7; D not resolved. The CDR3 extends over 13 amino acids. The germline V and J ends were trimmed by 6 bases and 1 base, with 10 bases remaining between them. Germline V CDR1 and CDR2: LGHDT, YNNKEL (reference sequence). CDR3 region: CASSHKGSYEQYF. The DNA for the CDR3 is TGTGCCAGCAGTCATAAGGGTTCCTACGAGCAGTACTTC.

A remark on this clonotype: As the CDR3 is not closed by the conserved phenylalanine or tryptophan, this likely results from a read error. This chain links TRBV11-2 with TRBJ2-7; D ambiguous. Germline V gene lookup returns CDR1 SGHAT and CDR2 FQNNGV. CDR3 length equals 15 residues. V gave up 0 bases and J gave up 2 bases, with 11 bases separating them. The CDR3 sequence: CASSLDGRTTYEQYL. The CDR3 DNA reads as TGTGCCAGCAGCTTAGATGGTCGGACGACCTACGAGCAGTACTTA.

CDR3 in DNA: TGTGCCAGCAGCTCATGGGGAAGGTATGGCTACACCTTC. Residues: CASSSWGRYGYTF. The chain combines TRBV7-9 with TRBJ1-2; the D is unclear. The V gene lost 4 bases and the J gene lost 5 bases, with 11 bases spanning the gap. Germline V gene data show CDR1 as SEHNR and CDR2 as FQNEAQ (reference sequence). The CDR3 runs to 13 residues.

The rearrangement links TRBV27 to TRBJ2-7; 11 bases fit TRBD2. The CDR3 totals 16 residues. Germline V gene lookup returns CDR1 MNHEY and CDR2 SMNVEV (reference sequence). J was trimmed by 4 bases and V by 6 bases; bases with no gene match: 11. Here the CDR3 DNA reads TGTGCCAGCAGGCAGACCCCCTTAGCGGGAGGGTACGAGCAGTACTTC. Amino acid sequence: CASRQTPLAGGYEQYF.